Following are 25 T cell receptor beta chains from one sample sequenced in a study of PD-L1 blockade in urothelial cancer. Clones were read by immunoSEQ multiplex PCR, and TCRdb kept only the in-frame ones, dropping some. The top ten hold around 2.5% of the sample, which has 35,000 to 45,000 clones, 81% seen once. Sequences were derived from PBMCs, sampled around atezolizumab (anti-PD-L1) treatment. These receptors all stem from a man between 65 and 85 years old with urothelial cancer.

This clone was detected only once. V and J are TRBV5-4 and TRBJ2-7, with 7 bases lining up with TRBD2. This CDR3 spans 14 amino acids. With 0 bases clipped from V and 6 bases from J, the junction kept 6 bases outside the gene matches. The germline CDR1 and CDR2 sequences are SGHNT and YYREEE (reference sequence). The CDR3 region has the DNA TGTGCCAGCAGCTTGGCCGGACTAGGCGGCGAGCAGTACTTC. Translating gives CASSLAGLGGEQYF. Full variable domain (missing parts from reference TRBV5-4 and TRBJ2-7): ETGVTQSPTHLIKTRGQQVTLRCSSQSGHNTVSWYQQALGQGPQFIFQYYREEENGRGNFPPRFSGLQFPNYSSELNVNALELDDSALYLCASSLAGLGGEQYFGPGTRLTVT.

The CDR3 reads CASSPSLRLAGTSYNEQFF. In DNA, the CDR3 is TGCGCCAGCAGCCCTTCCCTCCGACTAGCGGGTACCTCCTACAATGAGCAGTTCTTC. The V gene is TRBV4-1, the J gene TRBJ2-1; 10 bases are a match to TRBD2. The CDR3 runs 19 residues. CDR1 and CDR2 (germline): MGHRA, YSYEKL. The junction had 12 bases not matched to a gene; V was cut back by 4 bases and J by 0 bases.

The V and J genes are TRBV2 and TRBJ1-4, with 9 bases aligning to TRBD1. The germline gives CDR1 SNHLY, CDR2 FYNNEI. This CDR3 comprises 14 residues. CDR3 residues: CATREQGAGEKLFF. In DNA, the CDR3 is TGTGCGACCAGGGAACAGGGGGCTGGAGAAAAACTGTTTTTT.

The chain joins TRBV5-4 to TRBJ2-1, with 9 nucleotides matching TRBD2. With V trimmed by 0 bases and J by 7 bases, 11 bases remained unmatched. This CDR3 has 17 residues. Germline loops: CDR1 SGHNT, CDR2 YYREEE (reference sequence). The CDR3 protein is CASSLGGAGGSGNEQFF. The CDR3 coding sequence is TGTGCCAGCAGCTTGGGAGGCGCGGGAGGGTCGGGGAATGAGCAGTTCTTC.

V and J are TRBV7-2 and TRBJ1-1, with D unclear. Germline assignment: CDR1 SGHTA and CDR2 FQGNSA. CDR3 length: 13 amino acids. V was trimmed by 2 bases and J by 3 bases, leaving 7 bases between them. The CDR3 sequence: CASSLSGYTEAFF. DNA of the CDR3: TGTGCCAGCAGCTTATCAGGATACACTGAAGCTTTCTTT.

This chain links TRBV2 with TRBJ2-1; TRBD2 matches 7 bases. Germline V gives CDR1 SNHLY, CDR2 FYNNEI. V lost 4 bases to trimming and J lost 7 bases; unmatched junction nucleotides: 13. The CDR3 is 16 amino acids. CDR3 DNA sequence: TGTGCCAGCAGTGCCCCGGGTCTCAGCGGGACTAATGAGCAGTTCTTC. Protein: CASSAPGLSGTNEQFF.

The sample holds one count of this clone. The gene calls are TRBV11-3 and TRBJ2-1; TRBD2 is a possible D gene (6 bases). Trimming removed 3 bases at V and 8 bases at J, with 20 bases between. The CDR3 has 16 residues. Germline CDR1 SGHNT, CDR2 YENEEA. CDR3 residues: CASSLGTGVGVDEQFF. CDR3 in DNA: TGTGCCAGCAGCTTGGGAACGGGAGTTGGTGTGGATGAGCAGTTCTTC.

This clone was seen a few times. The V and J genes are TRBV4-3 and TRBJ2-7, with D possibly matching TRBD2 (5 bases). The germline V gene has CDR1 LGHNA and CDR2 YSLEER. Trimming shortened V by 0 bases and J by 0 bases, and 6 bases separated the two germline ends. The CDR3 spans 14 residues. The CDR3 here is CASSQERASYEQYF. DNA of the CDR3: TGCGCCAGCAGCCAAGAGAGGGCCTCCTACGAGCAGTACTTC.

This clone was seen a single time. The rearrangement joins TRBV5-5 to TRBJ2-1; D is uncertain. CDR1 and CDR2 (germline): SGHKS, YYEKEE (reference sequence). V lost 0 bases, J lost 8 bases, and 12 bases lay in between. This CDR3 has 14 residues. In DNA form, the CDR3 reads TGTGCCAGCAGCTTGGATCCTGAGGTGGATGAGCAGTTCTTC. Protein sequence: CASSLDPEVDEQFF.

This chain uses TRBV28 with TRBJ2-5; 10 nucleotides align to TRBD2. Germline trimming cut 3 bases from V and 5 bases from J; bases unmatched to any gene: 6. CDR3 length: 15 residues. Germline values: CDR1 MDHEN, CDR2 SYDVKM. CDR3 nucleotides: TGTGCCAGCAGTTTGCCAGCGGGAGGGACGGAGACCCAGTACTTC. Protein sequence: CASSLPAGGTETQYF.

This clone was counted a few times. The V and J genes are TRBV19 and TRBJ1-5; D is unclear. The CDR3 has 14 residues. Deletions cut 7 bases from V and 3 bases from J, with 13 bases between. Germline loops: CDR1 LNHDA, CDR2 SQIVND (reference sequence). In DNA form, the CDR3 reads TGTGCCAGTACCACCGACTGGAACAATCAGCCCCAGCATTTT. Translation: CASTTDWNNQPQHF.

This sequence joins TRBV4-1 and TRBJ2-1, with TRBD2 identical over 10 bases. J was trimmed by 1 base and V by 0 bases; bases with no gene match: 6. The CDR3 loop spans 18 amino acids. From germline, CDR1 is MGHRA and CDR2 YSYEKL. CDR3 nucleotide sequence: TGCGCCAGCAGCCAAGACCGCGTACTAGCGGGGTCCTACAATGAGCAGTTCTTC. It translates to CASSQDRVLAGSYNEQFF.

V is TRBV27 and J is TRBJ1-2; 8 bases agree with TRBD1. The junction had 4 bases not matched to a gene; V was cut back by 7 bases and J by 3 bases. The CDR3 totals 13 residues. The germline gives CDR1 MNHEY, CDR2 SMNVEV (reference sequence). CDR3 bases: TGTGCCAGCACTCAGACAGGGGACTATGGCTACACCTTC. Protein product: CASTQTGDYGYTF.

This chain connects TRBV19 to TRBJ1-1, with no clear D. Between the trimmed V and J ends, which lost 3 bases and 6 bases, there was a span of 14 bases. The CDR3 totals 14 residues. Germline loops: CDR1 LNHDA, CDR2 SQIVND (reference sequence). CDR3 residues: CASSIRVQRSEAFF. DNA for the CDR3: TGTGCCAGTAGTATTCGAGTGCAGCGATCTGAAGCTTTCTTT.

The V and J genes are TRBV19 and TRBJ2-2; 9 bases fit TRBD2. The CDR3 loop spans 15 amino acids. The V and J ends lost 2 bases and 5 bases, in that order; junction bases with no gene match: 3. Germline CDR1 and CDR2: LNHDA and SQIVND (reference sequence). CDR3 nucleotides: TGTGCCAGTAGTATACCGGGACTAGCAACCGGGGAGCTGTTTTTT. Its protein is CASSIPGLATGELFF.

The chain's CDR3 is CASSFSGTSSYNEQFF. The CDR3, as DNA: TGTGCCAGCAGTTTTAGCGGGACTAGCTCCTACAATGAGCAGTTCTTC. The chain employs TRBV6-5 and TRBJ2-1; 8 positions agree with TRBD2. V was pared by 4 bases and J by 0 bases, with 5 bases of the junction left unmatched. Germline CDR1 MNHEY, CDR2 SVGAGI. The CDR3 extends over 16 amino acids.

The rearrangement links TRBV10-3 to TRBJ1-1; TRBD1 matches at 7 bases. CDR1 is ENHRY and CDR2 is SYGVKD in the germline V gene. This CDR3 is built from 13 residues. V lost 5 bases to trimming and J lost 5 bases; unmatched junction nucleotides: 5. The CDR3 DNA reads as TGTGCCATCAGTCCACAGGGGTTGACTGAAGCTTTCTTT. Protein: CAISPQGLTEAFF.

The chain employs TRBV4-2 and TRBJ1-5; D gene ambiguous. CDR1 is LGHNA, CDR2 YNFKEQ, per germline. This CDR3 region has 15 residues. Trimming removed 1 base at V and 2 bases at J, with 9 bases between. CDR3 bases: TGTGCCAGCAGCCAAGCGCCTACGGGCAATCAGCCCCAGCATTTT. Residues: CASSQAPTGNQPQHF.

V is TRBV5-7 and J is TRBJ1-5; D might be TRBD1 (5 bases). TRBV5-7 is noted as an ORF with a role that remains uncertain. There are 17 residues in the CDR3. Trimming took off 5 bases at V and 11 bases at J, with 29 bases between the two ends. The CDR3, as DNA: TGTGCCAGCAGGCGGGGGTCGCGAAAGGACCTCGAATCAGCCCAGCATTTT. Amino acids: CASRRGSRKDLESAQHF.

The count of this clone is one. The V and J genes are TRBV27 and TRBJ1-1; 8 bases line up with TRBD1. Germline V gene sequence: CDR1 MNHEY, CDR2 SMNVEV (reference sequence). V was pared by 5 bases and J by 5 bases, with 10 bases of the junction left unmatched. The CDR3 is made up of 15 amino acids. The CDR3, as DNA: TGTGCCAGCAGTCCCTACGGACAGGGTCGGACTGAAGCTTTCTTT. It translates to CASSPYGQGRTEAFF.

The V gene is TRBV19, the J gene TRBJ2-1; 11 bases align to TRBD1. Germline lookup yields CDR1 LNHDA and CDR2 SQIVND (reference sequence). V trimming: 7 bases; J trimming: 7 bases; junction bases outside the gene matches: 9. CDR3 length: 15 amino acids. The CDR3 reads CASTIDGDRGNEQFF. DNA for the CDR3: TGTGCCAGTACCATAGACGGGGACAGGGGGAATGAGCAGTTCTTC.

J is TRBJ2-1 and V is TRBV5-1; 7 nucleotides line up with TRBD2. CDR1 and CDR2 from the germline V gene are SGHRS and YFSETQ. With V trimmed by 1 base and J by 4 bases, 2 bases remained unmatched. This CDR3 contains 14 residues. CDR3 residues: CASSLRGGYNEQFF. CDR3 nucleotides: TGCGCCAGCAGCTTGAGGGGAGGGTACAATGAGCAGTTCTTC.

The genes are TRBV4-3 and TRBJ2-1, with 7 bases aligning to TRBD2. Trimming cost V 0 bases and J 5 bases; bases outside gene matches: 7. Germline values: CDR1 LGHNA, CDR2 YSLEER. The CDR3 has 16 residues. The CDR3 DNA is TGCGCCAGCAGCCAAGATGTAGCTAGCGGTAACAATGAGCAGTTCTTC. This codes for CASSQDVASGNNEQFF.

The rearrangement links TRBV5-6 to TRBJ1-2, with D unresolved. CDR1 is SGHDT and CDR2 is YYEEEE in the germline V gene. The germline V and J ends were trimmed by 0 bases and 9 bases, with 24 bases remaining between them. CDR3 size: 17 residues. CDR3: CASSLDFEGSKHMSYTF. CDR3 DNA: TGTGCCAGCAGCTTGGATTTTGAGGGAAGTAAGCATATGAGCTACACCTTC.

The table lists this clone with a few counts. The chain recombines TRBV4-1 with TRBJ2-7; TRBD2 aligns across 8 bases. The ends lost 2 bases at V and 4 bases at J; junction bases unmatched: 4. The CDR3 is 14 residues long. The germline gives CDR1 MGHRA, CDR2 YSYEKL. The CDR3 DNA is TGCGCCAGCAGCCAATATGGGACTAGTTACGAGCAGTACTTC. This encodes CASSQYGTSYEQYF.